This T cell receptor (beta chain) was recorded in a study of early T cells in non-severe SARS-CoV-2 infection. The wider study: Chains were unpaired, as sequencing was done on bulk RNA from unsorted whole blood.

The TCR library protocol was used to attach unique molecular identifiers. These identifiers were attached to individual cDNA molecules. TCRdb reprocessed the 5' RACE reads with MiXCR, giving one entry per CDR3 protein. The data hold some 96,000 distinct CDR3 sequences, with approximately 11% observed a single time. CDR3 size: 16 residues. The specimen comprised whole blood, sampled at baseline. This receptor was taken from an adult who was a healthcare worker with PCR-confirmed SARS-CoV-2 infection or an uninfected control (not recorded which). This chain joins TRBV21-1 and TRBJ2-2. TRBV21-1 is a pseudogene. The CDR3, as DNA: TGTGCCAGCAGCAAAGATATCGCATCGGGCACCGGGGAGCTGTTTTTT. Translation: CASSKDIASGTGELFF.